The rows below give T cell receptor beta chains drawn from one sample of a study of human T cells and chemical hapten exposure. TCRdb reprocessed the RACE reads via MiXCR and lists one record per CDR3 protein. The sample shows about 160,000 distinct CDR3 sequences, 28% of them seen only once. This specimen was whole blood, taken in connection with sensitization to the hapten diphenylcyclopropenone (DPC). The source of these receptors is a woman in her late teens or twenties with alopecia areata. Some clones in this sample may be carry-over from other donors' samples. The CDR3 runs from the conserved cysteine through the conserved F or W. A D gene is named only where the DNA matches it firmly. Not every row has a clone size; where given, it reads once, few, many or a size class.

TGTGCTAGCAGCTTAGGAGAGGACAGTTACGAGCAGTACTTC CASSLGEDSYEQYF TRBJ2-7 - - TRBV7-7
TGTGCCAGCAGCTTCAGGGTAATTGGGGAAAAACTGTTTTTT CASSFRVIGEKLFF TRBJ1-4 - - TRBV5-6
TGTGCCAGCAGCCTGACCCCGGGGGAGCAGTACTTC CASSLTPGEQYF TRBJ2-7 - - TRBV7-2
TGCGCCAGCAGCTTGATTCCCCGTTCTGGGGAGCAGTACTTC CASSLIPRSGEQYF TRBJ2-7 - - TRBV5-1
TGTGCCAGCAGCTCGCTGGGGGGGCCAGATACGCAGTATTTT CASSSLGGPDTQYF TRBJ2-3 - few TRBV11-2
TGTGCCAGCAGCTCACACTCTGGAAGCAACGTCCTGACTTTC CASSSHSGSNVLTF TRBJ2-6 - - TRBV9
TGTGCCAGCAGCTCAGTGACAGTCTATGGCTACACCTTC CASSSVTVYGYTF TRBJ1-2 - few TRBV11-2
TGTGCCAGCAGTCCGGACGGCCAGAACACCGGGGAGCTGTTTTTT CASSPDGQNTGELFF TRBJ2-2 - - TRBV12-3/TRBV12-4
TGCGCCAGCAGCTTGGCGGCTAGCGGGAGAGGGGGCGAGCAGTTCTTC CASSLAASGRGGEQFF TRBJ2-1 TRBD2 few TRBV5-1
TGTGCCAGCGACAGGGGTGGCTATGGCTACACCTTC CASDRGGYGYTF TRBJ1-2 TRBD1 - TRBV2
TGTGCCAGCAGCCCCCCTTGGGCCCCCAAGACAGGGACCTTAGAGCAGTACTTC CASSPPWAPKTGTLEQYF TRBJ2-7 TRBD1 - TRBV7-9
TGTGCCAGCAGTGACGGTCCCTACGAGCAGTACTTC CASSDGPYEQYF TRBJ2-7 - - TRBV2
TGTGCCAGCAGCTCCTTCGGAGCTACCGACACAGGGGAGCTGTTTTTT CASSSFGATDTGELFF TRBJ2-2 - - TRBV7-9
TGTGCCAGCAGCTTTGGTGGGGACGACGAGACCCAGTACTTC CASSFGGDDETQYF TRBJ2-5 - few TRBV7-3
TGTGCCAGCTCCAGACTAGCGGGTAGCTCCTACGAGCAGTACTTC CASSRLAGSSYEQYF TRBJ2-7 TRBD2 - TRBV7-2
TGCAGTGCTAGACATAGGAGCGGGAGTAAGGATGAGCAGTTCTTC CSARHRSGSKDEQFF TRBJ2-1 TRBD2 - TRBV20-1
TGTGCCAGCAACCAGAGACAGAACACTGAAGCTTTCTTT CASNQRQNTEAFF TRBJ1-1 - - TRBV7-2
TGTGCCAGCAGTCAACGAGATTACACTGAAGCTTTCTTT CASSQRDYTEAFF TRBJ1-1 - few TRBV7-3
TGTGCCAGCAGCTCCGGGACAGCCAAGTACTTC CASSSGTAKYF TRBJ2-5 TRBD1 - TRBV7-2
TGCAGCGGAAACGCAGGGGGCGATGGCTACACCTTC CSGNAGGDGYTF TRBJ1-2 TRBD1 few TRBV29-1
TGTGCCAGCAGCGCTTTTTACAATGAGCAGTTCTTC CASSAFYNEQFF TRBJ2-1 - few TRBV9
TGTGCCAGCAGCTACAGAGGGGCAACTAATGAAAAACTGTTTTTT CASSYRGATNEKLFF TRBJ1-4 - - TRBV21-1